Following are 9 T cell receptor beta chains from one sample sequenced in a study of regulatory T cells in long-lasting Graves disease. The authors built TCR beta libraries using iRepertoire HTBI primers and Arm-PCR of CDR3 regions. TCRdb reanalysed the multiplex PCR reads using MiXCR and keeps one entry per CDR3 protein. The table has a few hundred thousand distinct CDR3 sequences, roughly a quarter seen once; the top ten hold around 24%. This sample's time point: persistent/refractory GD, antithyroid drugs over 5 years with positive TRAb. Generation of the TCR library employed RNA extracted from PBMCs. The sequenced sample was peripheral blood mononuclear cells (PBMCs), obtained when the disease was refractory, from a patient treated with antithyroid drugs. These receptors were obtained from a female donor with Graves disease.

The genes are TRBV13 and TRBJ2-7, with D perhaps matching TRBD1 (6 bases). The CDR3 contains 13 residues. The V and J ends lost 5 bases and 3 bases respectively, with 11 bases between them. CDR1 is PRHDT and CDR2 is FYEKMQ in the germline V gene (reference sequence). CDR3 coding DNA: TGTGCCAGCAGCCCCTGGGACAACTACGAGCAGTACTTC. This sequence encodes CASSPWDNYEQYF.

This clonotype has more than one count but fewer than ten. V usage is TRBV24-1 and J usage is TRBJ1-2, with D tentatively TRBD1 (5 bases). The CDR3 length is 15 residues. Trimming shortened V by 3 bases and J by 4 bases, and 14 bases separated the two germline ends. Germline values: CDR1 KGHDR, CDR2 SFDVKD. CDR3 nucleotides: TGTGCCACCAGTGATCCTGGGGCCGGAGCCTATGGCTACACCTTC. It yields the protein CATSDPGAGAYGYTF.

This clonotype showed up many times. This chain connects TRBV27 to TRBJ2-5; D remains ambiguous. Germline CDR1 and CDR2: MNHEY and SMNVEV (reference sequence). The CDR3 extends over 13 amino acids. V lost 4 bases and J 0 bases, leaving 6 bases between the germline ends. The CDR3 reads CASSSSDQETQYF. CDR3 sequence (DNA): TGTGCCAGCAGTTCCTCGGACCAAGAGACCCAGTACTTC.

The V call is TRBV4-1, the J call TRBJ1-1; D unclear. Germline values: CDR1 MGHRA, CDR2 YSYEKL. The ends were cut back, 1 base at V and 2 bases at J, with 11 bases in the middle. The CDR3 extends over 15 amino acids. The CDR3 nucleotides read TGCGCCAGCAGCCAAGGCTCCCAACTTAACACTGAAGCTTTCTTT. Amino acid sequence: CASSQGSQLNTEAFF.

The rearrangement uses TRBV29-1 and TRBJ1-2; 8 positions match TRBD1. In germline, CDR1 is SQVTM, CDR2 ANQGSEA. The V segment lost 6 bases and the J segment 4 bases; nucleotides outside the gene matches: 4. The CDR3 consists of 12 residues. In DNA, the CDR3 is TGCAGCGTACAGGGGGACGCCTATGGCTACACCTTC. It yields the protein CSVQGDAYGYTF.

The sample holds a few counts of this clonotype. This rearrangement joins TRBV20-1 to TRBJ2-7; weak D call: TRBD2 (6 bases). The CDR3 runs to 13 residues. Germline lookup yields CDR1 DFQATT and CDR2 SNEGSKA (reference sequence). V dropped 5 bases and J dropped 0 bases, with 11 bases sitting between them. In DNA, the CDR3 is TGCAGTGCTCGAAGGACTACCTCCTACGAGCAGTACTTC. Translating it yields CSARRTTSYEQYF.

This clonotype was counted many times. V is TRBV10-3 and J is TRBJ2-5, with 8 bases matching TRBD2. Germline CDR1 and CDR2: ENHRY and SYGVKD. CDR3 length equals 13 residues. The V gene end was trimmed by 4 bases and the J gene end by 3 bases; junction bases not matched to a gene: 1. The CDR3 here is CAISVLAEETQYF. DNA of the CDR3: TGTGCCATCAGTGTACTAGCGGAAGAGACCCAGTACTTC.

This clonotype showed up just once. The chain recombines TRBV5-1 with TRBJ2-7, with TRBD1 matching 7 bases. V lost 0 bases and J lost 6; bases outside the gene matches: 6. This CDR3 is 14 amino acids long. CDR1 is SGHRS and CDR2 is YFSETQ in the germline V gene. The CDR3 bases are TGCGCCAGCAGCTTGGCTGGACAGGCTTTCGAGCAGTACTTC. Protein product: CASSLAGQAFEQYF. Drawing the rest from reference TRBV5-1 and TRBJ2-7, the complete variable domain is KAGVTQTPRYLIKTRGQQVTLSCSPISGHRSVSWYQQTPGQGLQFLFEYFSETQRNKGNFPGRFSGRQFSNSRSEMNVSTLELGDSALYLCASSLAGQAFEQYFGPGTRLTVT.

V gene TRBV7-2 combines with J gene TRBJ2-7; TRBD2 might be the D (7 bases). This CDR3 region has 15 residues. Germline values: CDR1 SGHTA, CDR2 FQGNSA. The V end lost 4 bases, the J end lost 4 bases, and 17 bases lay between the germline ends. CDR3 nucleotide sequence: TGTGCCAGCAGCTCCCCCCGGGGGGACACGTACGAGCAGTACTTC. Protein: CASSSPRGDTYEQYF.